Given below is one T cell receptor (beta chain) in context. The data derive from a study of blood T cell repertoires in COVID-19. Study-level information: Donors in the United States, Italy and Spain gave samples during acute or convalescent COVID-19.

The CDR3 is made up of 13 amino acids. Trimming cost V 7 bases and J 3 bases; bases outside gene matches: 3. The method was immunoSEQ multiplex PCR; TCRdb's version includes in-frame clones alone and lacks a portion of them. Here the sample spans 150,000 or so clones, about nine tenths being singletons. This TCR derives from a woman in her thirties or forties who had been exposed to COVID-19. The sequenced sample consisted of PBMCs or T cells enriched from blood (not recorded which). The chain uses TRBV23-1 and TRBJ1-5; TRBD1 matches at 7 bases. TRBV23-1 is an ORF, and what it does is uncertain. The CDR3 here is CASTGQVNQPQHF. The CDR3 DNA reads TGCGCCAGCACCGGACAGGTCAATCAGCCCCAGCATTTT.